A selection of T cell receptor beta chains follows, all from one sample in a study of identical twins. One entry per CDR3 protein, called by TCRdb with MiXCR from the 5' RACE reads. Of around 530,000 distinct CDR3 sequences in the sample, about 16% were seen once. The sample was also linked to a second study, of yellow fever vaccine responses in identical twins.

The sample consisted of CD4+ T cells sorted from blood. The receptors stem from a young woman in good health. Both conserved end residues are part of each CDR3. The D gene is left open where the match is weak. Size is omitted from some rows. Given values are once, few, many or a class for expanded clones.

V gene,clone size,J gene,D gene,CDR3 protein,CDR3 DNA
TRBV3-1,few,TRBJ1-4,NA,CASSTLDWELFF,TGTGCCAGCTCGACACTAGATTGGGAACTGTTTTTT
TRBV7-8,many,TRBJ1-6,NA,CASSFVETPLHF,TGTGCCAGCAGCTTCGTCGAAACACCCCTCCACTTT
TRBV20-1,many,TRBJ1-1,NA,CVPLGNTEAFF,TGCGTCCCTCTGGGGAACACTGAAGCTTTCTTT
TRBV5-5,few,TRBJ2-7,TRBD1,CASSWSQGQQYEQYF,TGTGCCAGCAGCTGGTCACAGGGGCAACAGTACGAGCAGTACTTC
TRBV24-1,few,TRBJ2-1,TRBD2,CATSAAGGGASDEQFF,TGTGCCACCAGTGCGGCGGGAGGGGGGGCGTCCGATGAGCAGTTCTTC
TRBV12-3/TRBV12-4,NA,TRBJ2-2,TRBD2,CASRPRGANTGELFF,TGTGCCAGCAGGCCCCGGGGGGCGAACACCGGGGAGCTGTTTTTT
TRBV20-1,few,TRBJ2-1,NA,CSARSFLNHYNEQFF,TGCAGTGCTAGGTCCTTCTTAAACCACTACAATGAGCAGTTCTTC
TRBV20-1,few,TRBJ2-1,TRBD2,CSATEGTTSYNEQFF,TGCAGTGCAACGGAGGGGACTACTTCCTACAATGAGCAGTTCTTC
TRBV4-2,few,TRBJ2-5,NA,CASSQANRGQETQYF,TGTGCCAGCAGCCAAGCCAATAGGGGACAAGAGACCCAGTACTTC
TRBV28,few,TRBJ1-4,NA,CASSANLHRLEKLFF,TGTGCCAGCAGTGCCAATCTTCATCGCCTCGAAAAACTGTTTTTT
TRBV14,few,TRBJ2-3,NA,CASSQDPAGEFTDTQYF,TGTGCCAGCAGCCAAGATCCAGCGGGCGAATTCACAGATACGCAGTATTTT
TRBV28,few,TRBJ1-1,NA,CASSLIPLNDPEAFF,TGTGCCAGCAGTTTGATCCCCCTGAACGACCCTGAAGCTTTCTTT
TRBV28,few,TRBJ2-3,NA,CASGWGDTQYF,TGTGCCAGCGGCTGGGGGGATACGCAGTATTTT
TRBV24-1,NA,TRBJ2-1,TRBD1,CATSDYRGQDSYNEQFF,TGTGCCACCAGTGATTATCGGGGACAGGATTCCTACAATGAGCAGTTCTTC
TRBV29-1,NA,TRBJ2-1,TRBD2,CSVDGGTGLAYNEQFF,TGCAGCGTCGATGGGGGGACGGGACTAGCATACAATGAGCAGTTCTTC
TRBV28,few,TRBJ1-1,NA,CASSGPATQAFF,TGTGCCAGCAGCGGGCCAGCAACCCAAGCTTTCTTT
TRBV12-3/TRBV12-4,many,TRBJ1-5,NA,CASSGLGPQHF,TGTGCCAGCAGTGGGTTAGGGCCCCAGCATTTT
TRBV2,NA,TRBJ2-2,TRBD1,CAAGTGAGELFF,TGTGCCGCCGGGACAGGGGCCGGGGAGCTGTTTTTT
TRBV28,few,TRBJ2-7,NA,CASSDNREQYF,TGTGCCAGCTCTGACAATCGGGAGCAGTACTTC
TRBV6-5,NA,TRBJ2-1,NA,CASNWRVGNNEQFF,TGTGCCAGCAATTGGAGGGTGGGGAACAATGAGCAGTTCTTC
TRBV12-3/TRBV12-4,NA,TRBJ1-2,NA,CASSLGRVSGYTF,TGTGCCAGCAGTTTAGGCAGGGTTTCTGGCTACACCTTC
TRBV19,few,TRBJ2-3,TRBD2,CASSPTSGPTDTQYF,TGTGCCAGTAGTCCAACTAGCGGGCCCACAGATACGCAGTATTTT
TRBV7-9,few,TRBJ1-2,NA,CASSLEKPHYGYTF,TGTGCCAGCAGCTTAGAGAAGCCCCACTATGGCTACACCTTC
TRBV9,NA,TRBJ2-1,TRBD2,CASSVSPLAGGSYNEQFF,TGTGCCAGCAGCGTATCCCCCCTAGCGGGGGGCTCCTACAATGAGCAGTTCTTC
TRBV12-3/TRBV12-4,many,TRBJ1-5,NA,CASSFGWENNQPQHF,TGTGCCAGCAGTTTCGGCTGGGAAAACAATCAGCCCCAGCATTTT
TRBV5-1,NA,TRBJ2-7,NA,CASSFDGAYEQYF,TGCGCCAGCAGCTTCGACGGGGCCTACGAGCAGTACTTC
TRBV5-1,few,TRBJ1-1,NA,CASSSRDGNTEAFF,TGCGCCAGCAGTAGCCGGGACGGGAACACTGAAGCTTTCTTT
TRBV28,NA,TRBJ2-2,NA,CASPSRNTGELFF,TGTGCCAGCCCTAGCCGAAACACCGGGGAGCTGTTTTTT
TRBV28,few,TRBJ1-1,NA,CAPPGNTEAFF,TGTGCCCCCCCCGGGAACACTGAAGCTTTCTTT
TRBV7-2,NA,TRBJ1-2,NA,CASSLAVNYGYTF,TGTGCCAGCAGCTTAGCAGTTAACTATGGCTACACCTTC
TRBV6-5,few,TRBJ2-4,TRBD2,CASSSLAGAAKKNIQYF,TGTGCCAGCAGTTCTCTAGCGGGAGCTGCTAAGAAAAACATTCAGTACTTC